The TCR beta chain under discussion was sequenced for a study of T cell repertoires in cytomegalovirus infection. Overall study context: The authors relied on CMV epitopes, both recently identified HLA-C-restricted and well-studied HLA-B-restricted.

About this clonotype: Antigen unknown.

TCRdb redid the calling of the reads with MiXCR, one entry per CDR3 protein. Of 900,000 to 950,000 distinct CDR3 sequences listed, around 30% are singletons. Overall study results and limits: Based on cumulative public TCR beta family frequency, carriers of CMV plus the relevant HLA were identified.

The specimen comprised cultured CD8+ T cells from PBMCs, sampled from culture after CMV antigen stimulation. This receptor was identified in a human donor in good health (CMV status not recorded). Some clones in this sample may be carry-over from other donors' samples.

The CDR3 loop reads CASSPPTLGLNSPLHF. The CDR3 nucleotides are TGTGCCAGCAGCCCTCCCACGTTGGGTCTTAATTCACCCCTCCACTTT. The chain carries TRBV7-6 and TRBJ1-6; D is unresolved. This CDR3 spans 16 amino acids. The germline gives CDR1 SGHVS, CDR2 FNYEAQ. V was pared by 5 bases and J by 6 bases, with 17 bases between.